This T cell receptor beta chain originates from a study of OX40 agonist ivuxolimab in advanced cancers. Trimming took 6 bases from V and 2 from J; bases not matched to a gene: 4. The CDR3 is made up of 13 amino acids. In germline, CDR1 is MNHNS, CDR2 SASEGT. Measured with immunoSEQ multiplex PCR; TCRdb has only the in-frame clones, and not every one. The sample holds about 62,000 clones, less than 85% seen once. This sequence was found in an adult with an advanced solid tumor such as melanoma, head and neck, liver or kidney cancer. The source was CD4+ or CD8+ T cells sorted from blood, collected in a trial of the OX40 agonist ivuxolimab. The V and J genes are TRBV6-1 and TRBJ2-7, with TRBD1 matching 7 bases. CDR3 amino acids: CASRGTVAYEQYF. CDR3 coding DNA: TGTGCCAGCAGGGGGACAGTAGCCTACGAGCAGTACTTC.